The 12 T cell receptor beta chains below all came from one sample that was sequenced in a study of blood T cell repertoires in COVID-19. Data came from immunoSEQ multiplex PCR; TCRdb stores just in-frame clones and leaves some out. Among 100,000 to 150,000 clones listed, 80% to 90% were seen once. Material: peripheral blood. The source is a woman aged 55-70 years with acute or convalescent COVID-19.

CDR3 sequence: CASRQGYEQPQHF. DNA of the CDR3: TGTGCCAGCAGACAGGGGTACGAGCAGCCCCAGCATTTT. The chain recombines TRBV6-5 with TRBJ1-5; 7 positions match TRBD1. Germline loops: CDR1 MNHEY, CDR2 SVGAGI. V lost 6 bases and J lost 7; bases outside the gene matches: 6. CDR3 size: 13 residues.

The chain joins TRBV18 to TRBJ1-1; D is uncertain. Germline V gives CDR1 KGHSH, CDR2 LQKENI. This CDR3 has 15 amino acids. Between the trimmed V and J ends, which lost 3 bases and 5 bases, there was a span of 16 bases. CDR3 DNA: TGTGCCAGCTCACCGGCTAACGGGGTCTGGACTGAAGCTTTCTTT. The encoded protein is CASSPANGVWTEAFF.

This chain connects TRBV19 to TRBJ2-1; a weak D match, TRBD2 (6 bases). V lost 7 bases, J lost 7 bases, and 17 bases lay in between. CDR3 length: 14 amino acids. Germline assignment: CDR1 LNHDA and CDR2 SQIVND (reference sequence). The CDR3 here is CASTTRHLGNEQFF. The CDR3 DNA reads as TGTGCCAGTACGACTAGACATTTAGGGAATGAGCAGTTCTTC.

V gene TRBV30 combines with J gene TRBJ1-5; no clear D gene. The ends were cut back, 1 base at V and 7 bases at J, with 8 bases in the middle. The CDR3 is made up of 12 amino acids. CDR1 and CDR2 from the germline V gene are GTSNPN and SVGIG (reference sequence). CDR3 DNA sequence: TGTGCCTGGAGTGAAACATCCCAGCCCCAGCATTTT. This sequence encodes CAWSETSQPQHF.

The chain couples TRBV5-1 to TRBJ2-1; possible D gene TRBD2, 6 bases. With 0 bases removed from V and 9 bases from J, the gap between germline ends came to 16 bases. Germline assignment: CDR1 SGHRS and CDR2 YFSETQ. The CDR3 is 15 residues long. CDR3 sequence reads: CASSLEVLARSEQFF. In DNA form, the CDR3 reads TGCGCCAGCAGCTTGGAAGTCCTAGCGCGATCTGAGCAGTTCTTC.

This clone came up once. The chain joins TRBV5-1 to TRBJ1-6, with 9 bases identical to TRBD1. The germline CDR1 and CDR2 sequences are SGHRS and YFSETQ. This CDR3 comprises 15 residues. V gave up 0 bases and J gave up 8 bases; unmatched junction bases: 3. In DNA, the CDR3 is TGCGCCAGCAGCTTGGCCGGGACAGGGTATTCACCCCTCCACTTT. This sequence encodes CASSLAGTGYSPLHF.

This clone was counted only a few times. The genes are TRBV27 and TRBJ2-6; the D is unclear. Trimming removed 9 bases from V and 1 base from J, with 16 bases in between. The CDR3 is 16 amino acids. Germline CDR1 reads MNHEY; CDR2 reads SMNVEV (reference sequence). Here the CDR3 reads CASSRVFLSGANVLTF. The CDR3 DNA follows: TGTGCCAGTTCCCGGGTCTTCCTTTCTGGGGCCAACGTCCTGACTTTC.

The V and J genes are TRBV19 and TRBJ1-2; D might be TRBD1 (5 bases). The germline CDR1 and CDR2 sequences are LNHDA and SQIVND (reference sequence). Trimming left V 2 bases short and J 8 bases short, with 18 bases between. The length of the CDR3 is 15 residues. The chain's CDR3 is CASSIPVRVVGGYTF. In nucleotides, the CDR3 is TGTGCCAGTAGTATACCGGTCAGGGTAGTAGGGGGCTACACCTTC.

The CDR3 reads CASSSGTAANYGYTF. CDR3 nucleotide sequence: TGTGCCAGCAGCTCCGGGACAGCTGCTAACTATGGCTACACCTTC. The rearrangement links TRBV5-4 to TRBJ1-2; 7 nucleotides agree with TRBD1. The CDR3 sequence is 15 residues long. Germline V CDR1 and CDR2: SGHNT, YYREEE (reference sequence). Losses at the gene ends were 3 bases for V and 0 bases for J; bases not matched to a gene: 5.

This clone was detected once. V gene TRBV30 combines with J gene TRBJ2-7; TRBD1 matches 9 bases. This CDR3 has 12 amino acids. Germline V gene sequence: CDR1 GTSNPN, CDR2 SVGIG (reference sequence). With 5 bases clipped from V and 7 bases from J, the junction kept 6 bases outside the gene matches. CDR3 nucleotides: TGTGCCTGGGACAGGGGGAATGGAGAGCAGTACGTC. The encoded protein is CAWDRGNGEQYV.

The chain joins TRBV7-8 to TRBJ2-7, with D possibly TRBD1 on 8 matching bases. Trimming took off 7 bases at V and 5 bases at J, with 24 bases between the two ends. The CDR3 spans 16 residues. Germline V CDR1 and CDR2: SGHVS, FQNEAQ. The CDR3 sequence is CASKKGGRQGRHEQYV. The CDR3 DNA follows: TGTGCCAGCAAAAAGGGGGGGAGACAGGGGAGGCACGAGCAGTACGTC.

The CDR3 region has the DNA TGTGCCAGCCCCCGGGAGGGCGGGTATGTTGAAGCTTTCTTT. Its protein product is CASPREGGYVEAFF. This chain joins TRBV2 and TRBJ1-1; D not resolved. Trimming took 8 bases from V and 7 from J, leaving 20 bases between them. Germline lookup yields CDR1 SNHLY and CDR2 FYNNEI. The CDR3 has 14 amino acids.